This T cell receptor (beta chain) was profiled in a study of neurological immune-mediated disorders. General study points: In HTLV-1-associated myelopathy, TCR clonal expansion was greatest, and in multiple sclerosis it was least, below healthy controls.

The CDR3 loop spans 12 amino acids. V gave up 4 bases and J gave up 6 bases, with 11 bases separating them. From germline, CDR1 is SGHRS and CDR2 YFSETQ. This clonotype was counted at least ten times. Its antigen is not known. From the 5' RACE reads, TCRdb called clonotypes with MiXCR, one entry per CDR3 protein. The sample lists approximately 48,000 distinct CDR3 sequences, around 16% occurring once. The material sequenced was PBMCs. The chain employs TRBV5-1 and TRBJ2-7, with D possibly matching TRBD1 (5 bases). The sequence derives from a man aged 60 to 75 in good health. The CDR3 loop reads CASSMGLGEQYF. The CDR3 coding sequence is TGCGCCAGCAGCATGGGGCTCGGCGAGCAGTACTTC.